These 27 T cell receptor beta chains share one sample of origin, sequenced in a study of blood T cell repertoires in COVID-19 (TCRdb year 2020). The method was the immunoSEQ multiplex PCR assay. This is the immuneACCESS table as TCRdb keeps it, with only in-frame sequences that have V and J called. A part of the clones is gone; compared with another copy, unresolved V genes explain less than half, and the rest is unexplained. In all, the sample holds about 190,000 clones, and around 90% of those were seen once. Together, the top ten hold approximately 4.4% of the sample. The specimen sequenced was peripheral blood. The receptors shown here come from a human donor in a cohort sampled during active COVID-19.

The J gene is TRBJ1-1, the V gene TRBV18; 9 bases line up with TRBD1. The CDR3 runs to 13 residues. Germline CDR1 reads KGHSH; CDR2 reads LQKENI. Germline trimming cut 6 bases from V and 10 bases from J; bases unmatched to any gene: 9. For the CDR3, the DNA is TGTGCCAGCTCCCCGGAGCCGGGACAGGGAGCTTTCTTT. Amino acids: CASSPEPGQGAFF.

V and J are TRBV7-8 and TRBJ2-7, with a weak D call TRBD1 (6 bases). Germline assignment: CDR1 SGHVS and CDR2 FQNEAQ. The CDR3 spans 14 residues. Deletions cut 3 bases from V and 4 bases from J, with 13 bases between. As DNA, the CDR3 is TGTGCCAGCAGCTTCCCGGGACACCGTTACGAGCAGTACTTC. It translates to CASSFPGHRYEQYF. Looking up the rest from reference TRBV7-8 and TRBJ2-7 gives the full variable domain: GAGVSQSPRYKVAKRGQDVALRCDPISGHVSLFWYQQALGQGPEFLTYFQNEAQLDKSGLPSDRFFAERPEGSVSTLKIQRTQQEDSAVYLCASSFPGHRYEQYFGPGTRLTVT.

The chain links TRBV9 to TRBJ1-2; D gene ambiguous. Germline CDR1 and CDR2: SGDLS and YYNGEE. CDR3 size: 12 residues. Trimming removed 0 bases at V and 8 bases at J, with 8 bases between. The CDR3 region is CASSVVGGGYTF. CDR3 bases: TGTGCCAGCAGCGTAGTGGGAGGGGGCTACACCTTC.

This sequence joins TRBV5-1 and TRBJ1-4; 7 nucleotides align to TRBD1. The length of the CDR3 is 15 residues. Germline V lookup: CDR1 SGHRS, CDR2 YFSETQ. V lost 4 bases and J lost 4; bases outside the gene matches: 7. In DNA, the CDR3 is TGCGCCAGCAGCAACGGACAGGCAGATAATGAAAAACTGTTTTTT. Translating it yields CASSNGQADNEKLFF.

The rearrangement joins TRBV24-1 to TRBJ2-7, with 10 bases fitting TRBD2. The CDR3 runs 14 residues. V dropped 7 bases and J dropped 3; count of bases not matched to a gene: 5. CDR1 is KGHDR and CDR2 is SFDVKD in the germline V gene. Here the CDR3 reads CATSGPSGSYEQYF. DNA of the CDR3: TGTGCCACCAGCGGCCCTAGCGGGAGCTACGAGCAGTACTTC.

V gene TRBV6-5 combines with J gene TRBJ2-7; D is possibly TRBD2 (6 bases). The germline CDR1 and CDR2 sequences are MNHEY and SVGAGI. The CDR3 sequence is 14 residues long. Deletions cut 6 bases from V and 3 bases from J, with 15 bases between. The CDR3 spells CASRPPGLIYEQYF. The CDR3 DNA sequence: TGTGCCAGCAGGCCTCCGGGACTTATCTACGAGCAGTACTTC.

This chain uses TRBV3-1 (or the pseudogene TRBV3-2) with TRBJ2-1; D possibly corresponds to TRBD2 (7 bases). Germline values: CDR1 LGHDT, CDR2 YNNKEL (reference sequence). Trimming stripped 4 bases from V and 6 bases from J, with 22 bases between. CDR3 length: 17 amino acids. CDR3 sequence reads: CASSLSGTIGNRNEQFF. CDR3 nucleotides: TGTGCCAGCAGCCTGAGCGGGACAATTGGTAACCGCAATGAGCAGTTCTTC.

The V call is TRBV27, the J call TRBJ2-1; 9 bases agree with TRBD2. This CDR3 is built from 17 residues. V trimming: 5 bases; J trimming: 5 bases; junction bases outside the gene matches: 13. Per germline, CDR1 MNHEY and CDR2 SMNVEV (reference sequence). For the CDR3, the DNA is TGTGCCAGCAGTCGACAACCGGGACTAGCAGTTAACAATGAGCAGTTCTTC. It yields the protein CASSRQPGLAVNNEQFF.

The chain recombines TRBV28 with TRBJ2-7; 9 bases are shared with TRBD1. From germline, CDR1 is MDHEN and CDR2 SYDVKM. V lost 5 bases to trimming and J lost 6 bases; unmatched junction nucleotides: 11. The CDR3 covers 15 residues. Written as DNA, the CDR3 is TGTGCCAGCAGTCTATCCGGGACAGGGACCCGCGAGCAGTACTTC. Translation gives CASSLSGTGTREQYF.

V gene TRBV11-2 combines with J gene TRBJ2-7, with 9 bases matching TRBD1. V lost 2 bases to trimming and J lost 1 base; unmatched junction nucleotides: 9. Germline CDR1 reads SGHAT; CDR2 reads FQNNGV. The CDR3 is made up of 17 amino acids. The DNA for the CDR3 is TGTGCCAGCAGCTTATTTGCCGGGACAGGGTCATCCTACGAGCAGTACTTC. Translation: CASSLFAGTGSSYEQYF.

V and J are TRBV28 and TRBJ1-5; possible D gene TRBD1, 5 bases. Trimming pared 1 base from V and 0 bases from J, leaving 10 bases between. The CDR3 totals 16 residues. Germline CDR1 is MDHEN and CDR2 is SYDVKM. The CDR3 DNA reads as TGTGCCAGCAGTTTATTCCGGACACTTAGCAATCAGCCCCAGCATTTT. The encoded protein is CASSLFRTLSNQPQHF.

This chain links TRBV15 with TRBJ2-7; D remains unclear. Germline loops: CDR1 LNHNV, CDR2 YYDKDF (reference sequence). There are 14 residues in the CDR3. V gave up 3 bases and J gave up 5 bases, with 14 bases separating them. The CDR3 spells CATSSPASVDEQYF. The CDR3 DNA is TGTGCCACCAGCAGCCCTGCTAGTGTCGACGAGCAGTACTTC.

This chain uses TRBV12-3 or TRBV12-4 with TRBJ1-1; D is unclear. With 2 bases removed from V and 5 bases from J, the gap between germline ends came to 9 bases. CDR3 size: 13 residues. The CDR3 sequence is CASSLYWETEAFF. The CDR3 DNA reads as TGTGCCAGCAGTTTATACTGGGAGACTGAAGCTTTCTTT.

The chain carries TRBV6-5 and TRBJ1-6, with TRBD1 matching 7 bases. The CDR3 is made up of 15 amino acids. V was pared by 5 bases and J by 5 bases, with 6 bases of the junction left unmatched. Germline V gene lookup returns CDR1 MNHEY and CDR2 SVGAGI. CDR3 sequence: CASSRTGVDNSPLHF. Here the CDR3 DNA reads TGTGCCAGCAGTCGCACAGGGGTGGATAATTCACCCCTCCACTTT.

The chain carries TRBV11-2 and TRBJ2-5, with 7 bases aligning to TRBD1. The germline gives CDR1 SGHAT, CDR2 FQNNGV. J gave up 1 base and V 4 bases, and 3 bases lay outside the gene matches. The CDR3 has 14 residues. CDR3 residues: CASSWRQGQETQYF. In DNA, the CDR3 is TGTGCCAGCAGCTGGAGACAGGGCCAAGAGACCCAGTACTTC.

V gene TRBV7-2 combines with J gene TRBJ2-2; 9 bases are shared with TRBD2. This CDR3 comprises 17 residues. CDR1 and CDR2 (germline): SGHTA, FQGNSA. V was clipped by 4 bases and J by 5 bases; unmatched bases: 11. The DNA of the CDR3 is TGTGCCAGCAGCTCCCCCCGGACTAGCGCAAAAACCGGGGAGCTGTTTTTT. Protein product: CASSSPRTSAKTGELFF.

This sequence joins TRBV18 and TRBJ1-3; no clear D gene. Germline assignment: CDR1 KGHSH and CDR2 LQKENI. This CDR3 has 15 residues. Trimming removed 6 bases from V and 8 bases from J, with 20 bases in between. Here the CDR3 reads CASSQNSPNLDTIYF. The DNA of the CDR3 is TGTGCCAGCTCCCAGAATTCACCGAATCTTGACACCATATATTTT.

V is TRBV10-2 and J is TRBJ1-4; D is unclear. The CDR3 loop spans 12 amino acids. The V gene's germline CDR1 is WSHSY and CDR2 SAAADI. Between the trimmed V and J ends, which lost 2 bases and 8 bases, there was a span of 6 bases. The CDR3: CASSERREKLFF. CDR3 in DNA: TGCGCCAGCAGTGAGCGCCGGGAAAAACTGTTTTTT.

The genes are TRBV5-6 and TRBJ2-7, with TRBD2 identical over 12 bases. The V segment lost 1 base and the J segment 5 bases; nucleotides outside the gene matches: 7. The CDR3 covers 16 residues. CDR1 and CDR2 from the germline V gene are SGHDT and YYEEEE. The CDR3 DNA reads TGTGCCAGCAGCTTGAACGGACTAGCGGGACTCGACGAGCAGTACTTC. Translation gives CASSLNGLAGLDEQYF.

The gene calls are TRBV7-9 and TRBJ2-7, with TRBD2 matching 8 bases. V lost 1 base and J lost 3; bases outside the gene matches: 2. The V gene's germline CDR1 is SEHNR and CDR2 FQNEAQ (reference sequence). The CDR3 extends over 14 amino acids. The CDR3 region is CASSLGAGVYEQYF. The CDR3 region has the DNA TGTGCCAGCAGCTTAGGAGCGGGGGTCTACGAGCAGTACTTC.

The V gene is TRBV4-3, the J gene TRBJ2-2; TRBD2 matches 10 bases. The CDR3 sequence is 18 residues long. The germline V gene has CDR1 LGHNA and CDR2 YSLEER. After removal of 1 base from V and 6 bases from J, the junction contained 11 bases not matched to a gene. DNA of the CDR3: TGCGCCAGCAGCCAAGCCTTTCCCGGGACTAGCGAGGCCGGGGAGCTGTTTTTT. Translated: CASSQAFPGTSEAGELFF.

V and J are TRBV6-7 and TRBJ1-4; maybe TRBD1 (6 bases). TRBV6-7 is known as an ORF, though its function is uncertain. V lost 0 bases, J lost 3 bases, and 8 bases lay in between. The CDR3 totals 15 residues. As DNA, the CDR3 is TGTGCCAGCAGTTACTCGAGGACAGCTAATGAAAAACTGTTTTTT. Its translation: CASSYSRTANEKLFF.

This chain links TRBV13 with TRBJ2-1; 9 bases map to TRBD2. In germline, CDR1 is PRHDT, CDR2 FYEKMQ (reference sequence). The CDR3 sequence is 15 residues long. The V gene end was trimmed by 2 bases and the J gene end by 8 bases; junction bases not matched to a gene: 7. The chain's CDR3 is CASSLSLAGVHEQFF. CDR3 DNA sequence: TGTGCCAGCAGCTTAAGCTTAGCGGGAGTACATGAGCAGTTCTTC.

The V and J genes are TRBV29-1 and TRBJ2-3; possibly TRBD2 for D (5 bases). Germline V gene sequence: CDR1 SQVTM, CDR2 ANQGSEA. V was cut by 7 bases and J by 4 bases, with 12 bases left in between. The CDR3 has 12 residues. CDR3 loop: CSAATTPDTQYF. In DNA, the CDR3 is TGCAGCGCGGCGACTACCCCAGATACGCAGTATTTT.

This rearrangement joins TRBV7-2 to TRBJ1-5; 9 bases are a match to TRBD1. This CDR3 has 15 residues. The trim removed 0 bases at V and 5 bases at J, leaving 2 bases unmatched. Germline lookup yields CDR1 SGHTA and CDR2 FQGNSA. The CDR3, as DNA: TGTGCCAGCAGCTTAGCCGGGACAGGGTATCAGCCCCAGCATTTT. Residues: CASSLAGTGYQPQHF.

V usage is TRBV18 and J usage is TRBJ2-7; possibly TRBD2 for D (6 bases). CDR1 is KGHSH, CDR2 LQKENI, per germline. V shed 3 bases and J shed 12 bases, with 18 bases lying between them. This CDR3 is built from 13 residues. CDR3 bases: TGTGCCAGCTCACCGGGGTTGGACGGAGGGACGTACTTC. This gives the protein CASSPGLDGGTYF.

V usage is TRBV2 and J usage is TRBJ1-1, with D uncertain. Trimming shortened V by 0 bases and J by 2 bases, and 7 bases separated the two germline ends. CDR1 is SNHLY and CDR2 is FYNNEI in the germline V gene. The CDR3 totals 14 residues. The CDR3 DNA reads TGTGCCAGCAGTGAAGCCCGCAGTAACACTGAAGCTTTCTTT. Its protein product is CASSEARSNTEAFF.